These 13 T cell receptor beta chains originate from one sample sequenced in a study of T cells expressing NK-cell markers. Using the 5' RACE reads, TCRdb records one entry per CDR3 protein without DNA. This table holds a few hundred thousand distinct CDR3 sequences. The sample was blood T cells: a sorted CD56 or NKG2C T cell subset, CD4+ or CD8+ T cells, or bulk PBMC T cells (not recorded which). These receptors all come from a man aged 18-75 years in good health.

The rearrangement joins TRBV24-1 to TRBJ2-1; TCRdb's D call, TRBD1, is unchecked because there is no DNA. The CDR3 contains 18 residues. Germline V gene data show CDR1 as KGHDR and CDR2 as SFDVKD. The CDR3 sequence is CATSDFNPGQGSHNEQFF.

This chain joins TRBV5-5 and TRBJ2-3; TCRdb proposes TRBD1, but this gene call is untestable without DNA. Germline CDR1 is SGHKS and CDR2 is YYEKEE (reference sequence). The CDR3 loop spans 17 amino acids. The CDR3 spells CASSPWVGLLSTDTQYF.

The chain joins TRBV27 to TRBJ2-7; the TRBD1 assignment by TCRdb is unverifiable without DNA. This CDR3 region has 14 residues. The germline CDR1 and CDR2 sequences are MNHEY and SMNVEV (reference sequence). The CDR3 sequence is CASTMGQYGAEQYF.

The rearrangement uses TRBV12-3 or TRBV12-4 and TRBJ2-1; TCRdb outputs TRBD1, but without DNA this stays unchecked. This CDR3 is built from 16 residues. The CDR3 is CASSQVTARSYNEQFF.

The chain uses TRBV2 and TRBJ1-5; checking the TCRdb D call of TRBD1 is not possible without DNA. CDR3 length: 13 residues. Germline lookup yields CDR1 SNHLY and CDR2 FYNNEI. CDR3 sequence reads: CASRGQGSQPQHF. Full variable domain (remainder filled in from reference TRBV2 and TRBJ1-5): EPEVTQTPSHQVTQMGQEVILRCVPISNHLYFYWYRQILGQKVEFLVSFYNNEISEKSEIFDDQFSVERPDGSNFTLKIRSTKLEDSAMYFCASRGQGSQPQHFGDGTRLSIL.

V and J are TRBV28 and TRBJ2-2. The germline gives CDR1 MDHEN, CDR2 SYDVKM. This CDR3 contains 13 residues. The CDR3 loop is CASSPLFTGELFF. Complete variable domain (other parts from reference TRBV28 and TRBJ2-2): DVKVTQSSRYLVKRTGEKVFLECVQDMDHENMFWYRQDPGLGLRLIYFSYDVKMKEKGDIPEGYSVSREKKERFSLILESASTNQTSMYLCASSPLFTGELFFGEGSRLTVL.

The chain links TRBV6-2 or TRBV6-3 to TRBJ2-1; no DNA is available, so the TRBD2 call from TCRdb remains unchecked. CDR3 size: 14 residues. CDR1 and CDR2 from the germline V gene are MNHEY and SVGEGT. CDR3 protein: CASRYERLHNEQFF.

The CDR3 sequence is CASSPPLTSGGNEQFF. V and J are TRBV5-1 and TRBJ2-1; TCRdb's D gene call, TRBD2, goes unchecked for lack of DNA. CDR3 size: 16 residues. The V gene's germline CDR1 is SGHRS and CDR2 YFSETQ. The complete variable domain, with remaining parts taken from reference TRBV5-1 and TRBJ2-1, reads KAGVTQTPRYLIKTRGQQVTLSCSPISGHRSVSWYQQTPGQGLQFLFEYFSETQRNKGNFPGRFSGRQFSNSRSEMNVSTLELGDSALYLCASSPPLTSGGNEQFFGPGTRLTVL.

The chain recombines TRBV6-2 or TRBV6-3 with TRBJ2-2; TCRdb picks TRBD2, but there is no DNA to check that call. The germline V gene has CDR1 MNHEY and CDR2 SVGEGT. The CDR3 is 16 amino acids. CDR3 sequence: CASTQGRGENTGELFF.

The rearrangement uses TRBV12-5 and TRBJ2-2; with no DNA, the TCRdb D assignment of TRBD2 cannot be verified. Per germline, CDR1 LGHNT and CDR2 FRNRAP. The CDR3 is made up of 17 amino acids. The CDR3 loop is CASGPATSGGNTGELFF.

J is TRBJ1-5 and V is TRBV6-6; TCRdb proposes TRBD1, but this gene call is untestable without DNA. Germline lookup yields CDR1 MNHNY and CDR2 SVGAGI (reference sequence). CDR3 length: 13 amino acids. The CDR3 loop reads CASTRQGSQPQHF.

The gene calls are TRBV3-1 and TRBJ1-1. In germline, CDR1 is LGHDT, CDR2 YNNKEL (reference sequence). This CDR3 comprises 14 residues. The CDR3 is CASSQDTVGVEAFF.

The CDR3: CASSNTVRGETHEQYF. The chain employs TRBV7-2 and TRBJ2-7; TCRdb names TRBD2, which stays unverified in the absence of DNA. Germline assignment: CDR1 SGHTA and CDR2 FQGNSA. This CDR3 comprises 16 residues.